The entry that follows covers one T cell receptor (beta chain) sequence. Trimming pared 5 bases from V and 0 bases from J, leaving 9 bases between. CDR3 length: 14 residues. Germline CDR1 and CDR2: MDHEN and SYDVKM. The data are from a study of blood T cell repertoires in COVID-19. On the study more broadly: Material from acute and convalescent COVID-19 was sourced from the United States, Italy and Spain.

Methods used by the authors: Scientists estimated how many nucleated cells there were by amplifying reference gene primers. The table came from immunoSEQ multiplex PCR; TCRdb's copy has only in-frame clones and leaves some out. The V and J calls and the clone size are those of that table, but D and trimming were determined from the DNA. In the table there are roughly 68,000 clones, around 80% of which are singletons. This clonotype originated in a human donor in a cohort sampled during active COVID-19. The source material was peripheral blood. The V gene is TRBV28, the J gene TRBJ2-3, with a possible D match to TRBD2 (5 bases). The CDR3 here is CASSTRQSTDTQYF. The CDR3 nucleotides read TGTGCCAGCAGTACTAGGCAGAGCACAGATACGCAGTATTTT. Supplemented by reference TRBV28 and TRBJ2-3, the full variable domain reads DVKVTQSSRYLVKRTGEKVFLECVQDMDHENMFWYRQDPGLGLRLIYFSYDVKMKEKGDIPEGYSVSREKKERFSLILESASTNQTSMYLCASSTRQSTDTQYFGPGTRLTVL.